This T cell receptor (beta chain) appears in the sequencing data of a study of blood T cells in healthy people across ages. Per-sample PBMC isolation yielded at least 6.5 million cells. Using a J-beta primer mix together with a sample-barcoded 5' primer, a second PCR was run for about 7 to 12 cycles. Each cDNA molecule, via a template-switch adaptor with 12 random nucleotides, was tagged. There were at least 2.5 million CDR3-containing paired-end reads obtained from each sample. In TCRdb, the 5' RACE reads were re-called with MiXCR into one record per CDR3 protein. The sample carries over 1,300,000 distinct CDR3 sequences, approximately 63% recorded once. This TCR was sampled from a man aged 18 to 30 in good health. The sequenced sample consisted of blood.

CDR3 in DNA: TGCGCCAGCAGCCAGATCTCAAACGGGACACTCTTAGTCTATGGCTACACCTTC. Translating gives CASSQISNGTLLVYGYTF. The rearrangement joins TRBV5-1 to TRBJ1-2, with a possible D match to TRBD1 (6 bases). With 4 bases removed from V and 4 bases from J, the gap between germline ends came to 26 bases. Germline loops: CDR1 SGHRS, CDR2 YFSETQ. This CDR3 spans 18 amino acids.